The following is a T cell receptor (beta chain) sequence with its context. Its matching antigen is unknown. The sample belongs to a study of T cell responses to AZD1222 COVID-19 vaccine. General observations from the study: It was only a handful of AZD1222 recipients who were seropositive at baseline. Vaccination with two AZD1222 doses was followed by a rise in Spike-specific TCR breadth and depth.

Trimming took off 1 base at V and 1 base at J, with 7 bases between the two ends. CDR1 and CDR2 from the germline V gene are KGHSH and LQKENI. The CDR3 runs 14 residues. Some clones are missing from TCRdb's copy, which holds only in-frame ones; the method was immunoSEQ multiplex PCR. The table lists roughly 140,000 clones, around four fifths of them singletons. The chain employs TRBV18 and TRBJ1-1; D is undetermined. The sequence derives from an adult in good health. Source: peripheral blood, taken on day 0 of MenACWY control vaccination. The CDR3 sequence is CASSPQGENTEAFF. DNA of the CDR3: TGTGCCAGCTCACCACAGGGTGAGAACACTGAAGCTTTCTTT.